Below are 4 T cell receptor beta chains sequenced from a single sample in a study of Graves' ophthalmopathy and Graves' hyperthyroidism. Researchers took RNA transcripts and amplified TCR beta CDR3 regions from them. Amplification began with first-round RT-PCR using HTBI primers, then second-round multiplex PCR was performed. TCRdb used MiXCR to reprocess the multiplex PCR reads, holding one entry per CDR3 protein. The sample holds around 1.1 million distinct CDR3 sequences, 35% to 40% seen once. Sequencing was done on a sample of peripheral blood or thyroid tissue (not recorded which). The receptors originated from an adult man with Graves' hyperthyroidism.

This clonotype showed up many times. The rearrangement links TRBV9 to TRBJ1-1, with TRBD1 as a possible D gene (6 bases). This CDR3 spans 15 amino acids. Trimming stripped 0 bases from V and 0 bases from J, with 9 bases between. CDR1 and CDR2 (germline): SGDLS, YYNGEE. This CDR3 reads CASSVAGGMNTEAFF. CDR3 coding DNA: TGTGCCAGCAGCGTAGCCGGGGGCATGAACACTGAAGCTTTCTTT. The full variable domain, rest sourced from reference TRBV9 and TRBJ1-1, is DSGVTQTPKHLITATGQRVTLRCSPRSGDLSVYWYQQSLDQGLQFLIQYYNGEERAKGNILERFSAQQFPDLHSELNLSSLELGDSALYFCASSVAGGMNTEAFFGQGTRLTVV.

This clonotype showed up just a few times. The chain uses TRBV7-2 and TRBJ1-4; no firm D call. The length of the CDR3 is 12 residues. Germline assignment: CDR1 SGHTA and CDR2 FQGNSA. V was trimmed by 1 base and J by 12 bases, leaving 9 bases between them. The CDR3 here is CASSLGWGELFF. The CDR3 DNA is TGTGCCAGCAGCTTAGGGTGGGGTGAACTGTTTTTT.

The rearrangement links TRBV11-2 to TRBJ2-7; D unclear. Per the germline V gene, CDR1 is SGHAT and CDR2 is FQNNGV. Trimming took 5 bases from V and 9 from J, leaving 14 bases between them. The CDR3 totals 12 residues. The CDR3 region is CASSEAVFRQYF. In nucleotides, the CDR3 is TGTGCCAGCAGCGAAGCTGTCTTCCGGCAGTACTTC. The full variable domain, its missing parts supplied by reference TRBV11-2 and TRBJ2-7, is EAGVAQSPRYKIIEKRQSVAFWCNPISGHATLYWYQQILGQGPKLLIQFQNNGVVDDSQLPKDRFSAERLKGVDSTLKIQPAKLEDSAVYLCASSEAVFRQYFGPGTRLTVT.

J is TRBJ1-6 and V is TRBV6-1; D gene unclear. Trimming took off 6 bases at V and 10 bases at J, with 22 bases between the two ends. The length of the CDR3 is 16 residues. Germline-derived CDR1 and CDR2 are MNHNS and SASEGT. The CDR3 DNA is TGTGCCAGCAGGGCCTCGATCGGGAGGGTAGGATCACCCCTCCACTTT. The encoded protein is CASRASIGRVGSPLHF.